Presented here are 19 T cell receptor beta chains from one specimen sequenced in a study of identical twins. Via MiXCR, TCRdb re-called the 5' RACE reads, giving one row per CDR3 protein. The sample carries some 500,000 distinct CDR3 sequences, over 8.5% recorded once. A further study also used this sample, focusing on yellow fever vaccine responses in identical twins.

Material for sequencing was PBMCs. Every receptor here comes from a woman aged 18-29 years in good health.

This clonotype was seen many times. This chain connects TRBV29-1 to TRBJ2-5; 7 nucleotides match TRBD1. CDR1 is SQVTM, CDR2 ANQGSEA, per germline. The CDR3 length is 13 residues. Losses at the gene ends were 2 bases for V and 4 bases for J; bases not matched to a gene: 4. Written as DNA, the CDR3 is TGCAGCGTTGAACGACAGGGCGCAGAGACCCAGTACTTC. Its protein product is CSVERQGAETQYF.

This clonotype was picked up many times. The J gene is TRBJ2-1, the V gene TRBV30; TRBD2 might be the D (6 bases). The CDR3 extends over 11 amino acids. Trimming left V 0 bases short and J 12 bases short, with 9 bases between. Germline loops: CDR1 GTSNPN, CDR2 SVGIG (reference sequence). The CDR3 reads CAWSVRGGQFF. Here the CDR3 DNA reads TGTGCCTGGAGTGTTCGGGGAGGGCAGTTCTTC. The full variable domain, its missing parts supplied by reference TRBV30 and TRBJ2-1, is SQTIHQWPATLVQPVGSPLSLECTVEGTSNPNLYWYRQAAGRGLQLLFYSVGIGQISSEVPQNLSASRPQDRQFILSSKKLLLSDSGFYLCAWSVRGGQFFGPGTRLTVL.

This clonotype was seen at least ten times. The V and J genes are TRBV20-1 and TRBJ2-1; D remains ambiguous. Germline V lookup: CDR1 DFQATT, CDR2 SNEGSKA (reference sequence). The CDR3 is 11 residues long. The ends were cut back, 0 bases at V and 8 bases at J, with 5 bases in the middle. The CDR3 nucleotides are TGCAGTGCTAGAGAAGGGTATGAGCAGTTCTTC. Its protein is CSAREGYEQFF.

V and J are TRBV30 and TRBJ2-1; a weak D match, TRBD2 (7 bases). V shed 0 bases and J shed 5 bases, with 8 bases lying between them. Germline V gene sequence: CDR1 GTSNPN, CDR2 SVGIG (reference sequence). The CDR3 sequence is 13 residues long. As DNA, the CDR3 is TGTGCCTGGAGTGTAGGGGGGGACAATGAGCAGTTCTTC. It translates to CAWSVGGDNEQFF.

This chain uses TRBV7-9 with TRBJ2-1, with TRBD2 identical over 8 bases. Germline V gene sequence: CDR1 SEHNR, CDR2 FQNEAQ (reference sequence). With 5 bases clipped from V and 8 bases from J, the junction kept 14 bases outside the gene matches. The CDR3 contains 16 residues. The CDR3: CASSPRIGGAKHEQFF. The CDR3, as DNA: TGTGCCAGCAGCCCCCGTATCGGGGGGGCCAAGCATGAGCAGTTCTTC.

This clonotype was found many times. The CDR3 DNA reads TGTGCCAGCAAGGGGACAGGAGCTTACGAGCAGTACTTC. Translated: CASKGTGAYEQYF. This chain links TRBV6-2 or TRBV6-3 with TRBJ2-7, with 8 bases that match TRBD1. The CDR3 length is 13 residues. J gave up 4 bases and V 7 bases, and 6 bases lay outside the gene matches. The germline V gene has CDR1 MNHEY and CDR2 SVGEGT.

This clonotype was detected a few times. This chain uses TRBV18 with TRBJ2-7, with TRBD2 matching over 8 bases. CDR1 KGHSH and CDR2 LQKENI come from the germline V gene. With V trimmed by 3 bases and J by 4 bases, 8 bases remained unmatched. CDR3 length equals 15 residues. CDR3 loop: CASSPPGLESYEQYF. CDR3 in DNA: TGTGCCAGCTCACCGCCGGGACTAGAGTCTTACGAGCAGTACTTC.

This clonotype was detected only a few times. The rearrangement uses TRBV20-1 and TRBJ2-1; D uncertain. V was cut by 0 bases and J by 1 base, with 7 bases left in between. Germline loops: CDR1 DFQATT, CDR2 SNEGSKA (reference sequence). The CDR3 extends over 14 amino acids. The CDR3: CSARDYSSYNEQFF. As DNA, the CDR3 is TGCAGTGCTAGAGATTATAGTTCCTACAATGAGCAGTTCTTC.

This clonotype occurred many times. This chain links TRBV20-1 with TRBJ1-1, with 8 bases identical to TRBD1. The length of the CDR3 is 14 residues. The trim removed 6 bases at V and 2 bases at J, leaving 8 bases unmatched. Germline V lookup: CDR1 DFQATT, CDR2 SNEGSKA (reference sequence). The CDR3 spells CSARKDRANTEAFF. In DNA, the CDR3 is TGCAGTGCCCGAAAGGACAGGGCTAACACTGAAGCTTTCTTT.

This clonotype was detected many times. This chain uses TRBV28 with TRBJ2-5; D possibly corresponds to TRBD1 (5 bases). Germline CDR1 and CDR2: MDHEN and SYDVKM. The V end lost 2 bases, the J end lost 3 bases, and 16 bases lay between the germline ends. The CDR3 runs 16 residues. For the CDR3, the DNA is TGTGCCAGCAGTTTAGTGGGGCCAGGGAAAAAAGAGACCCAGTACTTC. This gives the protein CASSLVGPGKKETQYF.

This clonotype came up a few times. The chain recombines TRBV20-1 with TRBJ2-7; 8 bases align to TRBD1. This CDR3 spans 15 amino acids. Germline V lookup: CDR1 DFQATT, CDR2 SNEGSKA (reference sequence). J gave up 3 bases and V 5 bases, and 12 bases lay outside the gene matches. The CDR3 is CSAGRTGIMIYEQYF. Here the CDR3 DNA reads TGCAGTGCTGGACGGACAGGGATTATGATCTACGAGCAGTACTTC.

CDR3 sequence (DNA): TGTGCCAGCAGCCAGGTGGGGATCTCCTACGAGCAGTACTTC. Amino acid sequence: CASSQVGISYEQYF. The chain recombines TRBV3-1 with TRBJ2-7; no clear D gene. Deletions cut 3 bases from V and 0 bases from J, with 9 bases between. Germline V lookup: CDR1 LGHDT, CDR2 YNNKEL (reference sequence). There are 14 residues in the CDR3.

This clonotype was seen a handful of times. V gene TRBV5-1 combines with J gene TRBJ2-2; no firm D call. Looked up from germline, CDR1 is SGHRS and CDR2 is YFSETQ. V was trimmed by 3 bases and J by 2 bases, leaving 14 bases between them. This CDR3 comprises 16 residues. CDR3: CASSSTSGDNTGELFF. CDR3 bases: TGCGCCAGCAGCTCTACCTCCGGAGACAACACCGGGGAGCTGTTTTTT.

CDR3 in amino acids: CAISRDRGDYGYTF. CDR3 DNA: TGTGCCATCAGCCGGGACAGGGGGGACTATGGCTACACCTTC. This chain uses TRBV10-3 with TRBJ1-2, with 11 bases that match TRBD1. The junction had 3 bases not matched to a gene; V was cut back by 6 bases and J by 3 bases. This CDR3 has 14 residues. The germline CDR1 and CDR2 sequences are ENHRY and SYGVKD.

This clonotype was seen many times. The chain joins TRBV29-1 to TRBJ2-1, with 7 bases aligning to TRBD2. Germline V gives CDR1 SQVTM, CDR2 ANQGSEA. The CDR3 runs to 14 residues. With V trimmed by 7 bases and J by 3 bases, 9 bases remained unmatched. The CDR3 nucleotides read TGCAGCGGTGTAGCGTGGGGGGGCTACAATGAGCAGTTCTTC. This encodes CSGVAWGGYNEQFF.

The gene calls are TRBV9 and TRBJ2-7; D remains unclear. Germline V gene lookup returns CDR1 SGDLS and CDR2 YYNGEE. The V and J ends lost 3 bases and 0 bases respectively, with 13 bases between them. CDR3 size: 15 residues. The CDR3 spells CASSATDGFSYEQYF. The DNA for the CDR3 is TGTGCCAGCAGCGCAACAGACGGGTTCTCCTACGAGCAGTACTTC.

This clonotype was picked up a small number of times. The chain has TRBV20-1 and TRBJ2-3; the D call may be TRBD1 or TRBD2 (5 bases each). CDR1 is DFQATT, CDR2 SNEGSKA, per germline (reference sequence). The CDR3 has 15 residues. V was shortened by 5 bases and J by 0 bases, with 15 bases between the two germline ends. CDR3 sequence (DNA): TGCAGTGCTCCCGAGTGGGGACGTAGCACAGATACGCAGTATTTT. The encoded protein is CSAPEWGRSTDTQYF.

The chain couples TRBV20-1 to TRBJ2-1; no definite D call. CDR1 and CDR2 (germline): DFQATT, SNEGSKA (reference sequence). This CDR3 contains 14 residues. V shed 4 bases and J shed 10 bases, with 20 bases lying between them. DNA for the CDR3: TGCAGTGCTAATCTTAAAGACCCCACACGGGAGCAGTTCTTC. It codes for CSANLKDPTREQFF.

The J gene is TRBJ2-3, the V gene TRBV18; tentative D call: TRBD2 (6 bases). The CDR3 is made up of 15 amino acids. Germline CDR1 reads KGHSH; CDR2 reads LQKENI. Deletions cut 3 bases from V and 0 bases from J, with 10 bases between. CDR3 DNA: TGTGCCAGCTCACCCGGGACTCGGAGCACAGATACGCAGTATTTT. Translated, it gives CASSPGTRSTDTQYF.